Sequencing of this TCR beta chain was carried out in a study of CD8 T cells in Susac syndrome. The study's findings and limits: A relatively small number of individuals underwent TCR sequencing and HLA analysis.

On this clonotype itself: The antigen remains unidentified.

RNA was extracted with the RNeasy kit, and a quantity of roughly 0.45 to 1 ug was reverse transcribed using random hexamers. TCR beta CDR3 was amplified by immunoSEQ multiplex PCR. This amplification extended across 54 Vbeta and 13 Jbeta segments. TCRdb re-analysed the immunoSEQ multiplex PCR reads in MiXCR, keeping a single row per CDR3 protein. Among around 270,000 distinct CDR3 sequences, about 88% were seen once, and the ten largest hold around 0.18%. The CDR3 runs to 16 residues. The J segment lost 4 bases and the V segment lost 4 bases, leaving 6 bases of the junction unmatched. Germline V gene sequence: CDR1 LGHNA, CDR2 YSLEER.

The source material was CD8+ T cells from PBMCs. This clonotype was obtained from a human donor with multiple sclerosis. V usage is TRBV4-3 and J usage is TRBJ2-1; TRBD2 matches at 11 bases. CDR3 nucleotide sequence: TGCGCCAGCAGCCCCAGGACTAGCGGGTATTACAATGAGCAGTTCTTC. Translated, it gives CASSPRTSGYYNEQFF.